The rows below give T cell receptor beta chains drawn from one sample of a study of cytomegalovirus exposure and HLA in healthy donors. Assay: immunoSEQ multiplex PCR; the TCRdb copy retains only in-frame clones and omits some. The data contain more than 85,000 clones, roughly 76% of them singletons. The specimen sequenced was PBMCs. The receptors here all came from a woman aged 50 to 60 in good health and CMV-seropositive. Both conserved end residues are part of each CDR3. A D gene is named only where the DNA matches it firmly. Clone size is not always given. Where it is, it says once, few, many or a class for expanded clones.

clone_size j_call v_call cdr3_length d_call cdr3_nt cdr3_aa
- TRBJ1-1 TRBV6-1 11 - TGTGCCAGCAAAGGGGTCACTGAAGCTTTCTTT CASKGVTEAFF
- TRBJ1-2 TRBV30 13 - TGTGCCTGGTGGTATGACTTGGTCTCTGGCTACACCTTC CAWWYDLVSGYTF
- TRBJ2-5 TRBV5-4 15 TRBD2 TGTGCCAGCAGCACGAGACTAGCGGGGGGGGAGACCCAGTACTTC CASSTRLAGGETQYF
few TRBJ1-5 TRBV2 15 - TGTGCCAGCAGCGCGGGACCCAAGGGCAATCAGCCCCAGCATTTT CASSAGPKGNQPQHF
- TRBJ2-3 TRBV5-1 16 TRBD2 TGCGCCAGCAGCTTGGCGGCGGGGGGGCCCGCAGATACGCAGTATTTT CASSLAAGGPADTQYF
few TRBJ2-7 TRBV5-4 14 - TGTGCCAGCAGCACTCGGGGAGGCCCCTACGAGCAGTACTTC CASSTRGGPYEQYF
- TRBJ2-2 TRBV19 15 TRBD1 TGTGCCAGTAGTACCGACAGGGGCGGCACCGGGGAGCTGTTTTTT CASSTDRGGTGELFF
- TRBJ2-1 TRBV9 13 TRBD2 TGTGCCAGCGCCAGCGGGAGCGTGGATGAGCAGTTCTTC CASASGSVDEQFF
- TRBJ1-2 TRBV7-9 13 - TGTGCCAGCAGCTTAGAGGAGGACTATGGCTACACCTTC CASSLEEDYGYTF
- TRBJ2-5 TRBV5-1 15 TRBD2 TGCGCCAGCAGCTTGGGCGGGGGGCCACAAGAGACCCAGTACTTC CASSLGGGPQETQYF
- TRBJ2-3 TRBV7-9 15 - TGTGCCATCCAACGGGCCGGGGGAAGCACAGATACGCAGTATTTT CAIQRAGGSTDTQYF
- TRBJ1-1 TRBV14 15 - TGTGCCAGCAGCCTTACGGACAGCCTGAACACTGAAGCTTTCTTT CASSLTDSLNTEAFF
few TRBJ2-5 TRBV7-7 13 TRBD2 TGTGCTAGCAGCGCGGGGGGAGGAGAGACCCAGTACTTC CASSAGGGETQYF
- TRBJ2-7 TRBV6-5 15 TRBD2 TGTGCCAGCAGTTCCACCAGCGGGGCAACCTACGAGCAGTACTTC CASSSTSGATYEQYF
- TRBJ2-5 TRBV9 16 TRBD2 TGTGCCAGCAGCGTAGTCCCTAGCGGGGGGCGAGAGACCCAGTACTTC CASSVVPSGGRETQYF
few TRBJ2-7 TRBV7-2 18 - TGTGCCAGCAGTCTCCGGGGACCAGGATTTTCGGAGGGTTACGAGCAGTACTTC CASSLRGPGFSEGYEQYF
- TRBJ1-3 TRBV4-1 17 - TGCGCCAGCAGCCAAGATCGTTCACAGGGAGTAGGAAACACCATATATTTT CASSQDRSQGVGNTIYF
- TRBJ1-2 TRBV29-1 13 - TGCAGCGTTGAAATGCAGTGGAGCAATGGCTACACCTTC CSVEMQWSNGYTF
few TRBJ1-1 TRBV16 13 - TGTGCCAGCAGCCAATCGGAGGGGAGTGGAGCTTTCTTT CASSQSEGSGAFF
few TRBJ2-7 TRBV19 15 - TGTGCCAGTAGTCCCTCCTGGGGGCCACTATCCGAGCAGTACTTC CASSPSWGPLSEQYF
- TRBJ2-3 TRBV4-1 16 TRBD2 TGCGCCAGCAGTCAAGTACTAGCGGGGGGCACAGATACGCAGTATTTT CASSQVLAGGTDTQYF
- TRBJ2-1 TRBV7-9 15 - TGTTCCAGCAGCTTAGCCCCGGACATTGACAATGAGCAGTTCTTC CSSSLAPDIDNEQFF
- TRBJ2-3 TRBV21-1 11 - TGTGCCAAACAAGGCAGGGAAGGAGAGTATTTT CAKQGREGEYF
- TRBJ1-1 TRBV5-4 13 - TGTGCCAGCAGCTTCGGGGGGGCCACTGAAGCTTTCTTT CASSFGGATEAFF
once TRBJ2-7 TRBV18 14 TRBD1 TGTGCCAGCTCACCGGGAGGACAGGGGGGCGAGCAGTACTTC CASSPGGQGGEQYF
- TRBJ1-2 TRBV7-3 14 TRBD1 TGTGCCAGCAGCTCGGGACAGGGTATGGGTGGCTACACCTTC CASSSGQGMGGYTF
- TRBJ1-1 TRBV5-1 13 - TGCGCCAGCAGCTTTCAGGTTGGCACTGAAGCTTTCTTT CASSFQVGTEAFF
- TRBJ2-1 TRBV19 13 - TGTGCCAGTTCGGGGAGCTCCTACAATGAGCAGTTCTTC CASSGSSYNEQFF
- TRBJ2-5 TRBV27 15 TRBD1 TGTGCCAGCAGTTTTTGGGACAGGAGGGGAGAGACCCAGTACTTC CASSFWDRRGETQYF
- TRBJ1-2 TRBV19 15 - TGTGCCAGTAGTATAGGAACAGCCAGGGACTATGGCTACACCTTC CASSIGTARDYGYTF
- TRBJ2-3 TRBV7-2 16 - TGTGCCAGCAACCTGCTCGGGGGGCCGGGCACAGATACGCAGTATTTT CASNLLGGPGTDTQYF
- TRBJ2-1 TRBV6-5 15 TRBD2 TGTGCCAGCAGTCCCCTAGCGGGGGGCCACAATGAGCAGTTCTTC CASSPLAGGHNEQFF
- TRBJ2-7 TRBV10-3 12 - TGTGCCATCAGGAGGGACAATTACGAGCAGTACTTC CAIRRDNYEQYF
- TRBJ1-3 TRBV2 16 - TGTGCCAGCACCGGACAGCGCCTTAACTCTGGAAACACCATATATTTT CASTGQRLNSGNTIYF
- TRBJ1-3 TRBV7-2 15 TRBD1 TGTGCCAGCAGCTTAGTAGGGACAGAGGGAAACACCATATATTTT CASSLVGTEGNTIYF
- TRBJ2-1 TRBV2 11 - TGTGCCACAGGCCTATTCAATGAGCAGTTCTTC CATGLFNEQFF
once TRBJ1-3 TRBV10-3 15 TRBD1 TGTGCCATCAGTGGGGGGACAGATAATGGAAACACCATATATTTT CAISGGTDNGNTIYF
- TRBJ2-1 TRBV2 12 TRBD2 TGTGCCAGCAGGATGCTAGCGGGGGGTAGAGTCTTC CASRMLAGGRVF
- TRBJ1-1 TRBV18 14 - TGTGCCAGCTCACCACGACAGGCGAACACTGAAGCTTTCTTT CASSPRQANTEAFF
few TRBJ2-7 TRBV5-1 14 - TGCGCCAGCAGCTTGCAGGGGAGGGACTACGAGCAGTACTTC CASSLQGRDYEQYF